One and the same sample provided the 17 T cell receptor beta chains below, sequenced in a study of cytomegalovirus exposure and HLA in healthy donors. Libraries were prepared by immunoSEQ multiplex PCR; TCRdb keeps only in-frame clonotypes and omits some of them. The top ten clones hold about 0.93% of a sample with 55,000 to 85,000 clones, over 90% of them seen once. The sample was PBMCs. The receptor source for this set is a woman younger than 30 in good health and CMV-seronegative.

In its sample, this clone was seen once. The V call is TRBV5-1, the J call TRBJ2-1; tentatively, D is TRBD2 (6 bases). CDR1 and CDR2 (germline): SGHRS, YFSETQ. Trimming left V 3 bases short and J 2 bases short, with 18 bases between. CDR3 size: 17 residues. The CDR3 sequence: CASSYGGIRWPYNEQFF. CDR3 DNA sequence: TGCGCCAGCAGCTATGGAGGGATTCGGTGGCCCTACAATGAGCAGTTCTTC. Complete variable domain (other parts from reference TRBV5-1 and TRBJ2-1): KAGVTQTPRYLIKTRGQQVTLSCSPISGHRSVSWYQQTPGQGLQFLFEYFSETQRNKGNFPGRFSGRQFSNSRSEMNVSTLELGDSALYLCASSYGGIRWPYNEQFFGPGTRLTVL.

The CDR3 DNA reads TGCGCCAGCAGCCCCGCAGCGGGGGGTTCCTACAATGAGCAGTTCTTC. Encoded protein: CASSPAAGGSYNEQFF. V usage is TRBV10-1 and J usage is TRBJ2-1; 9 bases are a match to TRBD2. V was clipped by 6 bases and J by 1 base; unmatched bases: 7. This CDR3 is built from 16 residues. CDR1 WNHNN and CDR2 SYGVQD come from the germline V gene (reference sequence).

The V call is TRBV27, the J call TRBJ2-1; D is possibly TRBD2 (7 bases). This CDR3 comprises 12 residues. Germline CDR1 and CDR2: MNHEY and SMNVEV (reference sequence). The V gene lost 6 bases and the J gene lost 10 bases, with 13 bases spanning the gap. CDR3 protein: CASRRGGGEQFF. DNA for the CDR3: TGTGCCAGCAGGAGGGGGGGCGGCGAGCAGTTCTTC.

The sample holds a few counts of this clone. This chain connects TRBV7-2 to TRBJ2-7; 10 bases line up with TRBD2. The V segment lost 5 bases and the J segment 7 bases; nucleotides outside the gene matches: 11. Germline V lookup: CDR1 SGHTA, CDR2 FQGNSA. The CDR3 runs 15 residues. Here the CDR3 DNA reads TGTGCCAGCAGCCCCCCAGCGGGGGGGTCTTGGGAGCAGTACTTC. Protein sequence: CASSPPAGGSWEQYF.

The CDR3 DNA reads TGTGCCAGCAGCTTGGCCCTCAATGAGCAGTTCTTC. Amino acid sequence: CASSLALNEQFF. The chain combines TRBV11-2 with TRBJ2-1; D is uncertain. Germline lookup yields CDR1 SGHAT and CDR2 FQNNGV. The CDR3 runs to 12 residues. V dropped 3 bases and J dropped 6 bases, with 6 bases sitting between them.

This sequence joins TRBV5-4 and TRBJ2-1; possibly TRBD1 for D (6 bases). Per the germline V gene, CDR1 is SGHNT and CDR2 is YYREEE (reference sequence). V gave up 5 bases and J gave up 0 bases, with 12 bases separating them. The CDR3 consists of 15 residues. For the CDR3, the DNA is TGTGCCAGCAGGGACCGGGACAACTCCTACAATGAGCAGTTCTTC. Amino acids: CASRDRDNSYNEQFF.

V is TRBV4-1 and J is TRBJ1-1; 8 bases align to TRBD1. The germline gives CDR1 MGHRA, CDR2 YSYEKL. This CDR3 is 15 amino acids long. V shed 0 bases and J 1 base; nucleotides not matched to a gene: 1. The CDR3 region is CASSQEDRENTEAFF. The CDR3 region has the DNA TGCGCCAGCAGCCAAGAGGACAGGGAGAACACTGAAGCTTTCTTT.

The chain couples TRBV28 to TRBJ2-7; TRBD1 agrees at 8 bases. The CDR3 has 17 amino acids. Germline values: CDR1 MDHEN, CDR2 SYDVKM. Trimming removed 4 bases from V and 2 bases from J; junction bases left unmatched: 13. CDR3 DNA: TGTGCCAGCAGTTATCCAAGGCGGACAGGGTTCCCCTACGAGCAGTACTTC. Translated: CASSYPRRTGFPYEQYF.

The chain joins TRBV7-8 to TRBJ2-3, with D unclear. This CDR3 region has 15 residues. CDR1 is SGHVS, CDR2 FQNEAQ, per germline. Trimming shortened V by 3 bases and J by 3 bases, and 13 bases separated the two germline ends. For the CDR3, the DNA is TGTGCCAGCAGCTTGAGGAGCGCCAAAACAGATACGCAGTATTTT. This encodes CASSLRSAKTDTQYF.

The chain uses TRBV6-5 and TRBJ2-5, with D maybe TRBD1 (5 bases). The CDR3 extends over 13 amino acids. Trimming stripped 4 bases from V and 5 bases from J, with 11 bases between. In germline, CDR1 is MNHEY, CDR2 SVGAGI. This CDR3 reads CASSFRVWETQYF. The CDR3 DNA follows: TGTGCCAGCAGTTTCAGGGTTTGGGAGACCCAGTACTTC.

The genes are TRBV6-5 and TRBJ1-5; D call uncertain. V lost 5 bases and J lost 6, with 11 bases in between. Germline V gives CDR1 MNHEY, CDR2 SVGAGI. The CDR3 totals 13 residues. DNA of the CDR3: TGTGCCAGCAGTCGGGGATCGGGTCAGCCCCAGCATTTT. This gives the protein CASSRGSGQPQHF.

J is TRBJ1-4 and V is TRBV27, with D perhaps TRBD1 (6 bases). Germline lookup yields CDR1 MNHEY and CDR2 SMNVEV (reference sequence). Trimming removed 5 bases at V and 2 bases at J, with 12 bases between. The CDR3 totals 15 residues. The CDR3 spells CASSLQGHTNEKLFF. CDR3 bases: TGTGCCAGCAGTCTTCAGGGGCATACTAATGAAAAACTGTTTTTT.

This rearrangement joins TRBV9 to TRBJ1-6; D call uncertain. Trimming removed 0 bases at V and 9 bases at J, with 13 bases between. Germline V gene lookup returns CDR1 SGDLS and CDR2 YYNGEE. This CDR3 spans 15 amino acids. CDR3 region: CASSVDVNSGSPLHF. The DNA of the CDR3 is TGTGCCAGCAGCGTAGACGTCAACTCGGGTTCACCCCTCCACTTT.

This sequence joins TRBV4-3 and TRBJ2-2, with 13 bases that match TRBD2. V shed 6 bases, J shed 4 bases, and the junction held 5 bases outside the gene matches. This CDR3 has 16 residues. Germline assignment: CDR1 LGHNA and CDR2 YSLEER. CDR3 DNA sequence: TGCGCCAGCAGGCACCGACTAGCGGGGGGCACCGGGGAGCTGTTTTTT. It encodes CASRHRLAGGTGELFF.

The CDR3 sequence: CASSVASMVGQGSYGYTF. CDR3 in DNA: TGTGCCAGCAGCGTAGCTAGTATGGTGGGACAGGGGAGCTATGGCTACACCTTC. This rearrangement joins TRBV9 to TRBJ1-2; 10 bases line up with TRBD1. This CDR3 comprises 18 residues. Germline lookup yields CDR1 SGDLS and CDR2 YYNGEE. Losses at the gene ends were 0 bases for V and 4 bases for J; bases not matched to a gene: 12.

The chain is built from TRBV11-3 and TRBJ2-1, with TRBD2 matching over 9 bases. J lost 4 bases, V lost 0 bases, and 7 bases had no gene match. The CDR3 has 17 residues. Germline V lookup: CDR1 SGHNT, CDR2 YENEEA. Here the CDR3 reads CASSLDRASGTYNEQFF. CDR3 DNA: TGTGCCAGCAGCTTAGATCGGGCTAGCGGGACATACAATGAGCAGTTCTTC.

This clone was seen more than once but under ten times. The genes are TRBV4-3 and TRBJ2-7; 9 nucleotides line up with TRBD1. The germline V gene encodes CDR1 LGHNA and CDR2 YSLEER. The CDR3 has 16 residues. The J segment lost 3 bases and the V segment lost 1 base, leaving 7 bases of the junction unmatched. CDR3 sequence: CASSQALGTGSYEQYF. CDR3 DNA: TGCGCCAGCAGCCAAGCATTAGGGACAGGGAGCTACGAGCAGTACTTC.